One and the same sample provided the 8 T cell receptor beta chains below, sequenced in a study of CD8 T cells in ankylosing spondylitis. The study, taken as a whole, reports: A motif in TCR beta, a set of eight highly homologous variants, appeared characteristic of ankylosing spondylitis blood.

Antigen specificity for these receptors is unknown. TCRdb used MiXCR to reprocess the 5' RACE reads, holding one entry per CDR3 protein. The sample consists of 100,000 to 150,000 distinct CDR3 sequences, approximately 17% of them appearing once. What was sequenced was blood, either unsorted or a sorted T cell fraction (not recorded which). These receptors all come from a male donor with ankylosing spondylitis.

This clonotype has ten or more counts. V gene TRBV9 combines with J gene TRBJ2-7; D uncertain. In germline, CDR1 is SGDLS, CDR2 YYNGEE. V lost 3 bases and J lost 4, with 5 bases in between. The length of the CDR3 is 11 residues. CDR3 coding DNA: TGTGCCAGCAGCGCCTCTTACGAGCAGTACTTC. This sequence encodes CASSASYEQYF. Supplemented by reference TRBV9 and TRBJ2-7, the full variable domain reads DSGVTQTPKHLITATGQRVTLRCSPRSGDLSVYWYQQSLDQGLQFLIQYYNGEERAKGNILERFSAQQFPDLHSELNLSSLELGDSALYFCASSASYEQYFGPGTRLTVT.

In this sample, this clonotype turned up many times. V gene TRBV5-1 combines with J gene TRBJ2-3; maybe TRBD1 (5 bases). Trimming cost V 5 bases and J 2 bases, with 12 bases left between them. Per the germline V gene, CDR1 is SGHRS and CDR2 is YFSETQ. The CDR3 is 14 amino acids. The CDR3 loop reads CASSLQAFTDTQYF. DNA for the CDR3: TGCGCCAGCAGTTTACAGGCATTCACAGATACGCAGTATTTT.

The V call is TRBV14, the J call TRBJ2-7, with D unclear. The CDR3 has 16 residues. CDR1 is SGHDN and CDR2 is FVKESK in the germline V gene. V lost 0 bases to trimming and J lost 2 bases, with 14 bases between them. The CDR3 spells CASSQDMPASPYEQYF. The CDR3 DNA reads TGTGCCAGCAGCCAAGATATGCCGGCTAGTCCCTACGAGCAGTACTTC.

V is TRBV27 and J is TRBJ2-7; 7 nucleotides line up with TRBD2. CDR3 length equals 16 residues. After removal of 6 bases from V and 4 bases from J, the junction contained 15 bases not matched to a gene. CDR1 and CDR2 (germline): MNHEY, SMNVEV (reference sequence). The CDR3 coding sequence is TGTGCCAGCAGAAAACAGACTAGCCATCCCACTTACGAGCAGTACTTC. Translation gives CASRKQTSHPTYEQYF.

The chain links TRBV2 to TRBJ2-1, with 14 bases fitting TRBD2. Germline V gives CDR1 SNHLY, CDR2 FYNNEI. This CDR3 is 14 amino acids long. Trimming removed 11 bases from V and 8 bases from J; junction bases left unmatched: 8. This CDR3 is CACPRLAGGDEQFF. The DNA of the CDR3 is TGTGCCTGCCCACGACTAGCGGGAGGGGATGAGCAGTTCTTC.

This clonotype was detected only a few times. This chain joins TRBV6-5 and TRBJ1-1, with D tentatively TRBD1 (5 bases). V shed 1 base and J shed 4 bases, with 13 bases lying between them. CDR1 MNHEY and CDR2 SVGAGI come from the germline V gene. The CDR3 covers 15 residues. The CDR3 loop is CASSYYPGVPTEAFF. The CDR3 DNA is TGTGCCAGCAGTTACTATCCGGGGGTTCCCACTGAAGCTTTCTTT.

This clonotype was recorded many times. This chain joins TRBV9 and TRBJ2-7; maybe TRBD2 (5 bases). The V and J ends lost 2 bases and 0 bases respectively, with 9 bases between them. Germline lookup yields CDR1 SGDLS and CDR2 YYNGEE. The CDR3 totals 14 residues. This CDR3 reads CASSVGGFSYEQYF. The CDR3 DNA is TGTGCCAGCAGCGTCGGCGGGTTCTCCTACGAGCAGTACTTC.

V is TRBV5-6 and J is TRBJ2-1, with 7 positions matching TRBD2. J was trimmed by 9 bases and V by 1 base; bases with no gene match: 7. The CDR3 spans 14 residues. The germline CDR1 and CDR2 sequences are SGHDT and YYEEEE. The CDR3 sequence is CASSLMTSTGEQFF. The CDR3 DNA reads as TGTGCCAGCAGCTTGATGACTAGCACCGGTGAGCAGTTCTTC. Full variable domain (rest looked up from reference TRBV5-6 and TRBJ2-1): DAGVTQSPTHLIKTRGQQVTLRCSPKSGHDTVSWYQQALGQGPQFIFQYYEEEERQRGNFPDRFSGHQFPNYSSELNVNALLLGDSALYLCASSLMTSTGEQFFGPGTRLTVL.